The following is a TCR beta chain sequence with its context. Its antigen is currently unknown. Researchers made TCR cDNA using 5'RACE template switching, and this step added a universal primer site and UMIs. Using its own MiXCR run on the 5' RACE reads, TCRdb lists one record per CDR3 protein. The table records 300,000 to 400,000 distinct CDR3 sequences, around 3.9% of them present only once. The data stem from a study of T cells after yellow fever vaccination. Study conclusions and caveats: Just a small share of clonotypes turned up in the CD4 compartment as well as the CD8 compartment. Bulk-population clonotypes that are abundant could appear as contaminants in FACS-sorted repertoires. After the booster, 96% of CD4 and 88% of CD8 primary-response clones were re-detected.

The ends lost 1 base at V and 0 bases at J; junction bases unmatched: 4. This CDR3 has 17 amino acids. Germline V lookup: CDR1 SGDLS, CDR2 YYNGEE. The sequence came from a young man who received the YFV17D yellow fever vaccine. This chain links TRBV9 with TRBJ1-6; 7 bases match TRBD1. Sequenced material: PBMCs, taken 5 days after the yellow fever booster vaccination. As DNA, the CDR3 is TGTGCCAGCAGCGTAAGCTGGGACAGCTCCTATAATTCACCCCTCCACTTT. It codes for CASSVSWDSSYNSPLHF.